This T cell receptor beta chain was recorded in a study of T cell responses to AZD1222 COVID-19 vaccine. V shed 2 bases and J shed 4 bases, with 11 bases lying between them. There are 15 residues in the CDR3. CDR1 SEHNR and CDR2 FQNEAQ come from the germline V gene (reference sequence). Study outcomes and limitations: Most donors were white British, females outnumbered males, and clonal diversity was possibly underestimated. Of spike-specific TCRs, nearly half reportedly target regions left unmutated in variants.

A remark on this clone: What it recognizes is unknown.

Generated by immunoSEQ multiplex PCR, the TCRdb table keeps only in-frame clones and is missing some. The sample yields around 58,000 clones, roughly 80% seen once. The sample here was peripheral blood, taken on day 0 of AZD1222 vaccination. The rearrangement joins TRBV7-9 to TRBJ1-4; D unclear. The sequence was obtained from an adult in good health. This CDR3 is CASSLREHDNEKLFF. The CDR3, as DNA: TGTGCCAGCAGCTTAAGAGAGCACGATAATGAAAAACTGTTTTTT. The full variable domain, with the rest looked up from reference TRBV7-9 and TRBJ1-4, is DTGVSQNPRHKITKRGQNVTFRCDPISEHNRLYWYRQTLGQGPEFLTYFQNEAQLEKSRLLSDRFSAERPKGSFSTLEIQRTEQGDSAMYLCASSLREHDNEKLFFGSGTQLSVL.